The rows below give T cell receptor beta chains drawn from one sample of a study of cytomegalovirus exposure and HLA in healthy donors. The assay was immunoSEQ multiplex PCR, and TCRdb's table has in-frame clones only and misses some. The data hold roughly 76,000 clones, with approximately 79% observed a single time. Material: PBMCs. These receptors were collected from a man aged 30-40 years in good health and CMV-seronegative. CDR3s include the opening cysteine and the closing phenylalanine or tryptophan. Fields, in order: clone size, V gene, J gene, D gene, CDR3 DNA, CDR3 protein. D genes are given only for firm matches. Some rows mark clone size as missing; the rest say once, few, many or name a class of expanded clone.

clone size: NA; V gene: TRBV7-9; J gene: TRBJ1-1; D gene: TRBD1; CDR3 DNA: TGTGCCAGCAGCTCCCCCGGGACAGGAGCGAACACTGAAGCTTTCTTT; CDR3 protein: CASSSPGTGANTEAFF
clone size: NA; V gene: TRBV7-6; J gene: TRBJ2-2; D gene: NA; CDR3 DNA: TGTGCCAGCAGCTTAGAAGTCGGCGGCGGGATAAGGGAGCTGTTTTTT; CDR3 protein: CASSLEVGGGIRELFF
clone size: NA; V gene: TRBV6-5; J gene: TRBJ2-3; D gene: NA; CDR3 DNA: TGTGCCAGCAGTTTCGCAGATACGCAGTATTTT; CDR3 protein: CASSFADTQYF
clone size: NA; V gene: TRBV7-9; J gene: TRBJ2-3; D gene: NA; CDR3 DNA: TGTGCCAGCAGCTTACCACAGGGGACTAGCACAGATACGCAGTATTTT; CDR3 protein: CASSLPQGTSTDTQYF
clone size: few; V gene: TRBV28; J gene: TRBJ1-1; D gene: NA; CDR3 DNA: TGTGCCAGCAGTTTATGGCAGGAGGCTGAAGCTTTCTTT; CDR3 protein: CASSLWQEAEAFF
clone size: NA; V gene: TRBV18; J gene: TRBJ2-3; D gene: NA; CDR3 DNA: TGTGCCAGCTCCCTTACTACTCCAGATACGCAGTATTTT; CDR3 protein: CASSLTTPDTQYF
clone size: NA; V gene: TRBV2; J gene: TRBJ1-4; D gene: NA; CDR3 DNA: TGTGCCAGCGGACAGATTGAGTCTGAAAAACTGTTTTTT; CDR3 protein: CASGQIESEKLFF
clone size: NA; V gene: TRBV27; J gene: TRBJ1-1; D gene: NA; CDR3 DNA: TGTGCCAGCAGAAGTATAGTCACTGAAGCTTTCTTT; CDR3 protein: CASRSIVTEAFF
clone size: NA; V gene: TRBV7-2; J gene: TRBJ2-5; D gene: NA; CDR3 DNA: TGTGCCAGCAGCTTTAACGCTAGGACCCAGTACTTC; CDR3 protein: CASSFNARTQYF
clone size: NA; V gene: TRBV19; J gene: TRBJ2-7; D gene: NA; CDR3 DNA: TGTGCCAGTAGTATAGTAACGGGCTCCTACGAGCAGTACTTC; CDR3 protein: CASSIVTGSYEQYF
clone size: few; V gene: TRBV21-1; J gene: TRBJ2-6; D gene: NA; CDR3 DNA: TGTGCCAGCAGCAAAGCTAGCGGCTCTGGGGCCAACGTCCTGACTTTC; CDR3 protein: CASSKASGSGANVLTF
clone size: NA; V gene: TRBV28; J gene: TRBJ1-2; D gene: NA; CDR3 DNA: TGTGCCAGCAACCTTCAGGGGAACTATGGCTACACCTTC; CDR3 protein: CASNLQGNYGYTF
clone size: NA; V gene: TRBV9; J gene: TRBJ2-2; D gene: NA; CDR3 DNA: TGTGCCAGCAGCTCCCCAGGGAACACCGGGGAGCTGTTTTTT; CDR3 protein: CASSSPGNTGELFF
clone size: NA; V gene: TRBV7-9; J gene: TRBJ2-2; D gene: TRBD2; CDR3 DNA: TGTTCCAGCAGCCTAGCGGGAGGGAACACCGGGGAGCTGTTTTTT; CDR3 protein: CSSSLAGGNTGELFF
clone size: NA; V gene: TRBV13; J gene: TRBJ1-2; D gene: NA; CDR3 DNA: TGTGCCAGCAGCTCAAGACAGATTAACTATGGCTACACCTTC; CDR3 protein: CASSSRQINYGYTF
clone size: once; V gene: TRBV5-3; J gene: TRBJ2-7; D gene: TRBD2; CDR3 DNA: TGTGCCAGAAGCTTGGGGGCGCGGGAGAGAGGCGAGCAGTACTTC; CDR3 protein: CARSLGARERGEQYF
clone size: once; V gene: TRBV2; J gene: TRBJ1-1; D gene: TRBD1; CDR3 DNA: TGTGCCAGCAGAGGGACAGGGGTGACTGAAGCTTTCTTT; CDR3 protein: CASRGTGVTEAFF
clone size: NA; V gene: TRBV18; J gene: TRBJ1-2; D gene: NA; CDR3 DNA: TGTGCCAGCTCACCAGGGGCCGGCTATGGCTACACCTTC; CDR3 protein: CASSPGAGYGYTF
clone size: NA; V gene: TRBV6-5; J gene: TRBJ2-3; D gene: NA; CDR3 DNA: TGTGCCAGCAGAACGGGAAGAAGCACAGATACGCAGTATTTC; CDR3 protein: CASRTGRSTDTQYF
clone size: NA; V gene: TRBV4-1; J gene: TRBJ1-2; D gene: NA; CDR3 DNA: TGCGCCAGCAGCCAAGCCTTCGGACAGACCCTCTATGGCTACACCTTC; CDR3 protein: CASSQAFGQTLYGYTF
clone size: NA; V gene: TRBV10-2; J gene: TRBJ2-1; D gene: TRBD1; CDR3 DNA: TGCGCCAGCATGAATCCGGGACAGGTATCCAATGAGCAGTTCTTC; CDR3 protein: CASMNPGQVSNEQFF
clone size: NA; V gene: TRBV5-6; J gene: TRBJ2-3; D gene: NA; CDR3 DNA: TGTGCCAGCAGCTCCGTCGGGGCAGATACGCAGTATTTT; CDR3 protein: CASSSVGADTQYF
clone size: NA; V gene: TRBV4-3; J gene: TRBJ1-2; D gene: TRBD1; CDR3 DNA: TGCGCCAGCAGCCAAGAGAGGACAGGAAACGCTTATGGCTACACCTTC; CDR3 protein: CASSQERTGNAYGYTF
clone size: NA; V gene: TRBV4-1; J gene: TRBJ2-1; D gene: TRBD1; CDR3 DNA: TGCGCCAGCAGCCACCGGACAGGGGAAGTTTACAATGAGCAGTTCTTC; CDR3 protein: CASSHRTGEVYNEQFF
clone size: NA; V gene: TRBV6-1; J gene: TRBJ2-2; D gene: TRBD1; CDR3 DNA: TGTGCCAGCAGTACACAGGGGTCCGGGGAGCTGTTTTTT; CDR3 protein: CASSTQGSGELFF
clone size: NA; V gene: TRBV19; J gene: TRBJ2-4; D gene: TRBD2; CDR3 DNA: TGTGCCAGTAACCAGCGGGGACTAGCCAAAAACATTCAGTACTTC; CDR3 protein: CASNQRGLAKNIQYF
clone size: NA; V gene: TRBV27; J gene: TRBJ1-1; D gene: NA; CDR3 DNA: TGTGCCAGCAGAAGCGGTTTAGGGGGGGGATACACTGAAGCTTTCTTT; CDR3 protein: CASRSGLGGGYTEAFF